Below are 18 T cell receptor beta chains sequenced from a single sample in a study of blood T cell repertoires in COVID-19 (dated by TCRdb to the early 2020s). The protocol used for the library was the immunoSEQ multiplex PCR assay. This is the immuneACCESS table as TCRdb keeps it, with only in-frame sequences that have V and J called. A part of the clones is gone; compared with another copy, unresolved V genes explain less than half, and the rest is unexplained. The sample table records 150,000 or so clones; around 84% of these occur just once. Less than 20% of the sample belongs to the ten largest clones. Sequencing input: peripheral blood. These receptors all stem from a woman older than 75 with acute or convalescent COVID-19.

This chain uses TRBV9 with TRBJ1-2; 7 bases fit TRBD1. The CDR3 loop spans 14 amino acids. The germline V gene has CDR1 SGDLS and CDR2 YYNGEE. V trimming: 3 bases; J trimming: 2 bases; junction bases outside the gene matches: 4. The CDR3 protein is CASSEGGGNYGYTF. CDR3 nucleotides: TGTGCCAGCAGCGAAGGGGGCGGAAACTATGGCTACACCTTC.

Notes on this clone: Germline is not matched at one junction end, which may reflect a read error. The chain employs TRBV28 and TRBJ1-5, with 10 bases fitting TRBD1. Germline V lookup: CDR1 MDHEN, CDR2 SYDVKM. The CDR3 totals 19 residues. CDR3 sequence (DNA): TGTGCCAGCAGCTTATACTCGGGACAGGGGCGAGGGAGCAATCAGCCCCAGCATTTT. Translating gives CASSLYSGQGRGSNQPQHF.

J is TRBJ2-7 and V is TRBV5-1; D perhaps matches TRBD2 (5 bases). Deletions cut 4 bases from V and 4 bases from J, with 12 bases between. The CDR3 sequence is 13 residues long. The germline V gene has CDR1 SGHRS and CDR2 YFSETQ. CDR3 nucleotides: TGCGCCAGCAGCCCGGACTTATCTTACGAGCAGTACTTC. This sequence encodes CASSPDLSYEQYF.

V is TRBV14 and J is TRBJ2-2; D is perhaps TRBD1 (7 bases). This CDR3 contains 14 residues. V dropped 6 bases and J dropped 5 bases, with 13 bases sitting between them. The germline CDR1 and CDR2 sequences are SGHDN and FVKESK. CDR3 nucleotide sequence: TGTGCCAGCAGACAGGGGCTAGCGACCGGGGAGCTGTTTTTT. It specifies CASRQGLATGELFF.

This clone has a handful of counts. V usage is TRBV4-3 and J usage is TRBJ1-2, with no clear D. Trimming pared 1 base from V and 8 bases from J, leaving 17 bases between. CDR1 LGHNA and CDR2 YSLEER come from the germline V gene. The CDR3 is made up of 15 amino acids. The chain's CDR3 is CASSQVGSGIRGYTF. The CDR3, as DNA: TGCGCCAGCAGCCAAGTAGGTTCGGGGATAAGGGGCTACACCTTC.

V gene TRBV19 combines with J gene TRBJ2-1; TRBD2 matches at 16 bases. Germline CDR1 LNHDA, CDR2 SQIVND (reference sequence). The V and J ends lost 5 bases and 10 bases, in that order; junction bases with no gene match: 5. This CDR3 comprises 15 residues. CDR3 coding DNA: TGTGCCAGTAGTCTCGGGACTAGCGGGGGGGGCGAGCAGTTCTTC. This codes for CASSLGTSGGGEQFF.

The chain carries TRBV7-9 and TRBJ2-3; 7 nucleotides align to TRBD1. This CDR3 has 16 residues. In germline, CDR1 is SEHNR, CDR2 FQNEAQ (reference sequence). V was pared by 1 base and J by 3 bases, with 7 bases of the junction left unmatched. This CDR3 reads CASSLGSRGFTDTQYF. CDR3 coding DNA: TGTGCCAGCAGCTTAGGAAGCAGGGGGTTTACAGATACGCAGTATTTT.

The chain links TRBV18 to TRBJ1-1; D uncertain. The CDR3 is made up of 14 amino acids. Deletions cut 6 bases from V and 5 bases from J, with 16 bases between. Germline-derived CDR1 and CDR2 are KGHSH and LQKENI. CDR3 protein: CASSPPGRGTEAFF. The CDR3, as DNA: TGTGCCAGCTCTCCCCCAGGTCGAGGGACTGAAGCTTTCTTT.

This chain joins TRBV19 and TRBJ1-2, with D perhaps matching TRBD1 (6 bases). Germline lookup yields CDR1 LNHDA and CDR2 SQIVND (reference sequence). The CDR3 consists of 12 residues. Trimming removed 5 bases from V and 8 bases from J, with 12 bases in between. The CDR3 bases are TGTGCCAGTAGTGTTCGGACAGCAGGCTACACCTTC. Its protein is CASSVRTAGYTF. Full variable domain (remainder filled in from reference TRBV19 and TRBJ1-2): DGGITQSPKYLFRKEGQNVTLSCEQNLNHDAMYWYRQDPGQGLRLIYYSQIVNDFQKGDIAEGYSVSREKKESFPLTVTSAQKNPTAFYLCASSVRTAGYTFGSGTRLTVV.

The chain is built from TRBV9 and TRBJ2-4; D is perhaps TRBD2 (5 bases). The CDR3 runs 16 residues. CDR1 is SGDLS, CDR2 YYNGEE, per germline. With 0 bases removed from V and 0 bases from J, the gap between germline ends came to 10 bases. The CDR3 sequence: CASSVVPGIAKNIQYF. The CDR3, as DNA: TGTGCCAGCAGCGTAGTCCCGGGAATAGCCAAAAACATTCAGTACTTC.

The chain couples TRBV7-9 to TRBJ1-3; 8 bases map to TRBD1. This CDR3 contains 14 residues. The ends lost 5 bases at V and 5 bases at J; junction bases unmatched: 5. The germline gives CDR1 SEHNR, CDR2 FQNEAQ (reference sequence). The CDR3 loop is CASSLGQGRNTIYF. In nucleotides, the CDR3 is TGTGCCAGCAGCCTCGGACAGGGACGAAACACCATATATTTT. Using reference TRBV7-9 and TRBJ1-3 for the parts outside the CDR3, the full variable domain is DTGVSQNPRHKITKRGQNVTFRCDPISEHNRLYWYRQTLGQGPEFLTYFQNEAQLEKSRLLSDRFSAERPKGSFSTLEIQRTEQGDSAMYLCASSLGQGRNTIYFGEGSWLTVV.

The V and J genes are TRBV12-5 and TRBJ2-1, with D perhaps matching TRBD1 (5 bases). The CDR3 runs to 16 residues. Trimming took 5 bases from V and 1 from J, leaving 15 bases between them. From germline, CDR1 is LGHNT and CDR2 FRNRAP. CDR3 bases: TGTGCTAGTGGTCCAGCGTCAGGGTTATCCTACAATGAGCAGTTCTTC. This gives the protein CASGPASGLSYNEQFF.

The V call is TRBV19, the J call TRBJ1-5; TRBD1 is a possible D gene (5 bases). The CDR3 is 15 residues long. From germline, CDR1 is LNHDA and CDR2 SQIVND (reference sequence). The V gene lost 4 bases and the J gene lost 3 bases, with 13 bases spanning the gap. CDR3 nucleotide sequence: TGTGCCAGTAGTAAGGGACTGACCTCCAATCAGCCCCAGCATTTT. It translates to CASSKGLTSNQPQHF. Combining the CDR3 with reference TRBV19 and TRBJ1-5 gives the whole variable domain DGGITQSPKYLFRKEGQNVTLSCEQNLNHDAMYWYRQDPGQGLRLIYYSQIVNDFQKGDIAEGYSVSREKKESFPLTVTSAQKNPTAFYLCASSKGLTSNQPQHFGDGTRLSIL.

As for this clone: This sample includes further DNA sequences coding for the same CDR3. The chain recombines TRBV19 with TRBJ1-5, with D hard to call. The CDR3 contains 13 residues. In germline, CDR1 is LNHDA, CDR2 SQIVND (reference sequence). V was pared by 3 bases and J by 3 bases, with 6 bases between. CDR3 sequence: CASSISANQPQHF. The DNA for the CDR3 is TGTGCCAGTAGTATCAGTGCCAATCAGCCCCAGCATTTT.

The count of this clone is one. V is TRBV11-2 and J is TRBJ2-1; TRBD2 aligns across 8 bases. Germline lookup yields CDR1 SGHAT and CDR2 FQNNGV. This CDR3 region has 16 residues. Trimming removed 1 base from V and 7 bases from J; junction bases left unmatched: 9. The CDR3 sequence is CASSLVAGGTKNEQFF. The CDR3 DNA reads as TGTGCCAGCAGCTTAGTGGCGGGAGGTACTAAGAATGAGCAGTTCTTC.

The CDR3 sequence is CASSPGLAPYEQYF. The CDR3 nucleotides are TGTGCCAGCAGCCCCGGACTAGCCCCCTACGAGCAGTACTTC. This sequence joins TRBV11-2 and TRBJ2-7; 8 bases line up with TRBD2. The V and J ends lost 5 bases and 2 bases, in that order; junction bases with no gene match: 5. Per germline, CDR1 SGHAT and CDR2 FQNNGV. CDR3 size: 14 residues.

A note on this clone: Other DNA sequences in the same sample also yield this CDR3. This rearrangement joins TRBV6-5 to TRBJ1-1, with a tentative D call TRBD1 (6 bases). V lost 0 bases, J lost 1 base, and 6 bases lay in between. Germline CDR1 is MNHEY and CDR2 is SVGAGI. The length of the CDR3 is 14 residues. The CDR3 sequence is CASSYSGGNTEAFF. The CDR3 bases are TGTGCCAGCAGTTACTCAGGGGGGAACACTGAAGCTTTCTTT.

The V call is TRBV5-4, the J call TRBJ1-6; 9 positions agree with TRBD1. This CDR3 comprises 14 residues. With V trimmed by 5 bases and J by 9 bases, 6 bases remained unmatched. Germline V gene lookup returns CDR1 SGHNT and CDR2 YYREEE (reference sequence). CDR3 residues: CASRAGTGSSPLHF. The CDR3 nucleotides are TGTGCCAGCAGAGCCGGGACAGGGAGTTCACCCCTCCACTTT.